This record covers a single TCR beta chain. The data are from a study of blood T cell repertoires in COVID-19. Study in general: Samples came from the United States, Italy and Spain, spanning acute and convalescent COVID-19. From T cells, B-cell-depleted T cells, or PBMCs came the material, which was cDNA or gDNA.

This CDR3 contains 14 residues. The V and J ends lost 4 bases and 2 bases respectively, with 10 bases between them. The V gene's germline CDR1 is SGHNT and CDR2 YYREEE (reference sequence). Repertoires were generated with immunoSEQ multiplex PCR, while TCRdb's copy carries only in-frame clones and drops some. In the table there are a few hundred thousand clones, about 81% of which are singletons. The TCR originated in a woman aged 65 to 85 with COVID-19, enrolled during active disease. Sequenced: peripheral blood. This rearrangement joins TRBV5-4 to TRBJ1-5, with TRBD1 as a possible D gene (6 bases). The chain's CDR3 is CASSGQRGNQPQHF. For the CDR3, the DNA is TGTGCCAGCAGCGGACAGAGGGGCAATCAGCCCCAGCATTTT.